This passage covers 27 T cell receptor beta chains from one sample sequenced in a study of graft-versus-host responses after intestinal transplantation. Sequenced by immunoSEQ multiplex PCR; TCRdb stores in-frame clones only, minus some. Found here are 20,000 to 25,000 clones, about 91% of them singletons; the top ten hold 4.5% to 5.5%. This sample comprised PBMCs, obtained roughly 65 days after intestinal transplantation. The origin of the receptors is a human patient who received an intestinal transplant, so some T cells may come from the graft donor.

V is TRBV7-2 and J is TRBJ2-1; TRBD1 or TRBD2 may be the D gene (6 bases each). Per germline, CDR1 SGHTA and CDR2 FQGNSA. Trimming pared 2 bases from V and 2 bases from J, leaving 13 bases between. CDR3 size: 16 residues. CDR3 nucleotides: TGTGCCAGCAGCTTAAGCGCCGGGGGCACCTACAATGAGCAGTTCTTC. It encodes CASSLSAGGTYNEQFF.

Here the CDR3 DNA reads TGTGCCAGCACCCTTGGGGGGCAAGAGACCCAGTACTTC. Translated, it gives CASTLGGQETQYF. The chain carries TRBV7-9 and TRBJ2-5, with D tentatively TRBD2 (6 bases). Germline V CDR1 and CDR2: SEHNR, FQNEAQ (reference sequence). V was trimmed by 7 bases and J by 2 bases, leaving 11 bases between them. The CDR3 is 13 residues long.

The CDR3 reads CASEGGAQETQYF. In DNA form, the CDR3 reads TGTGCCAGCGAGGGCGGGGCGCAAGAGACCCAGTACTTC. This chain uses TRBV18 with TRBJ2-5; perhaps TRBD2 as D (6 bases). Trimming removed 8 bases at V and 2 bases at J, with 12 bases between. The CDR3 spans 13 residues. Germline CDR1 KGHSH, CDR2 LQKENI. Supplemented by reference TRBV18 and TRBJ2-5, the full variable domain reads NAGVMQNPRHLVRRRGQEARLRCSPMKGHSHVYWYRQLPEEGLKFMVYLQKENIIDESGMPKERFSAEFPKEGPSILRIQQVVRGDSAAYFCASEGGAQETQYFGPGTRLLVL.

In DNA form, the CDR3 reads TGTGCCAGCAGTTATAACAGGGGCACTGAAGCTTTCTTT. Protein product: CASSYNRGTEAFF. J is TRBJ1-1 and V is TRBV6-5, with 7 bases fitting TRBD1. V lost 3 bases to trimming and J lost 4 bases; unmatched junction nucleotides: 2. Looked up from germline, CDR1 is MNHEY and CDR2 is SVGAGI. The CDR3 has 13 residues.

This clone was seen a few times. The chain couples TRBV6-5 to TRBJ2-1; the D gene is possibly TRBD2 (5 bases). Germline V gene sequence: CDR1 MNHEY, CDR2 SVGAGI. This CDR3 spans 15 amino acids. V lost 0 bases to trimming and J lost 8 bases, with 14 bases between them. The CDR3 DNA reads as TGTGCCAGCAGTTACTCTATCACCGAGGGTGATGAGCAGTTCTTC. Protein product: CASSYSITEGDEQFF.

The rearrangement links TRBV4-3 to TRBJ2-3, with 7 bases matching TRBD2. The CDR3 is 15 residues long. The V gene's germline CDR1 is LGHNA and CDR2 YSLEER. V gave up 4 bases and J gave up 2 bases; unmatched junction bases: 6. The CDR3 loop is CASSPSAGNTDTQYF. CDR3 coding DNA: TGCGCCAGCAGCCCCTCAGCGGGGAACACAGATACGCAGTATTTT.

The J gene is TRBJ1-6, the V gene TRBV7-9, with D possibly TRBD1 on 5 matching bases. Germline V CDR1 and CDR2: SEHNR, FQNEAQ (reference sequence). This CDR3 is built from 15 residues. V was clipped by 6 bases and J by 8 bases, with 17 bases between them. The CDR3 DNA follows: TGTGCCAGCAGGTCACAGGCTACTGTTGATTCACCCCTCCACTTT. This encodes CASRSQATVDSPLHF.

The chain is built from TRBV11-2 and TRBJ2-7; 8 nucleotides match TRBD1. Trimming cost V 1 base and J 2 bases; bases outside gene matches: 4. The CDR3 covers 15 residues. The V gene's germline CDR1 is SGHAT and CDR2 FQNNGV. The CDR3 sequence: CASSLAGQGTYEQYF. The CDR3 region has the DNA TGTGCCAGCAGCTTAGCAGGACAGGGTACCTACGAGCAGTACTTC.

The CDR3 nucleotides are TGTGCCAGCAGTGACGAGGCGGGGAAGGGGACCGGGGAGCTGTTTTTT. This gives the protein CASSDEAGKGTGELFF. This chain links TRBV6-4 with TRBJ2-2, with D possibly TRBD2 on 6 matching bases. Per the germline V gene, CDR1 is MRHNA and CDR2 is SNTAGT. This CDR3 region has 16 residues. Between the trimmed V and J ends, which lost 2 bases and 5 bases, there was a span of 15 bases.

This chain joins TRBV11-2 and TRBJ1-2; D perhaps matches TRBD1 (6 bases). V lost 5 bases and J lost 3, with 13 bases in between. CDR3 length: 14 residues. The V gene's germline CDR1 is SGHAT and CDR2 FQNNGV. Here the CDR3 reads CASSPPGQHYGYTF. The CDR3 nucleotides read TGTGCCAGCAGCCCTCCGGGACAACACTATGGCTACACCTTC.

In this sample, this clone turned up once. J is TRBJ2-1 and V is TRBV19, with 15 nucleotides matching TRBD2. J was trimmed by 7 bases and V by 5 bases; bases with no gene match: 9. The CDR3 is 17 residues long. The germline V gene encodes CDR1 LNHDA and CDR2 SQIVND (reference sequence). CDR3 sequence reads: CASSPGLAGGLQNEQFF. In nucleotides, the CDR3 is TGTGCCAGTAGTCCGGGACTAGCGGGAGGACTTCAGAATGAGCAGTTCTTC.

V is TRBV18 and J is TRBJ1-2, with 7 bases identical to TRBD1. V lost 3 bases to trimming and J lost 4 bases; unmatched junction nucleotides: 17. This CDR3 has 18 amino acids. Germline V gene data show CDR1 as KGHSH and CDR2 as LQKENI. The CDR3 bases are TGTGCCAGCTCACCGAACCTAGTACCCCTGCCAGGGGGCTATGGCTACACCTTC. Translated: CASSPNLVPLPGGYGYTF.

This rearrangement joins TRBV7-9 to TRBJ2-6; 9 bases match TRBD1. CDR3 length: 19 residues. V was clipped by 5 bases and J by 3 bases; unmatched bases: 14. The germline CDR1 and CDR2 sequences are SEHNR and FQNEAQ (reference sequence). Here the CDR3 reads CASSPSITWDRDGANVLTF. The CDR3 nucleotides read TGTGCCAGCAGCCCCTCAATAACATGGGACAGGGATGGGGCCAACGTCCTGACTTTC.

The CDR3 spells CASSRTGQETQYF. The CDR3 DNA is TGTGCCAGCAGCCGGACAGGGCAAGAGACCCAGTACTTC. The chain links TRBV7-9 to TRBJ2-5, with 8 bases fitting TRBD1. Looked up from germline, CDR1 is SEHNR and CDR2 is FQNEAQ (reference sequence). The CDR3 is 13 residues long. After removal of 5 bases from V and 2 bases from J, the junction contained 1 base not matched to a gene.

The chain has TRBV6-5 and TRBJ1-2, with 8 bases lining up with TRBD1. CDR3 length equals 13 residues. Germline V gives CDR1 MNHEY, CDR2 SVGAGI. With V trimmed by 10 bases and J by 3 bases, 7 bases remained unmatched. CDR3 loop: CATRPTGDYGYTF. Here the CDR3 DNA reads TGTGCCACCAGACCGACAGGGGACTATGGCTACACCTTC.

J is TRBJ2-3 and V is TRBV2; D gene uncertain. The CDR3 has 14 residues. V was shortened by 1 base and J by 3 bases, with 8 bases between the two germline ends. The germline V gene encodes CDR1 SNHLY and CDR2 FYNNEI. In DNA, the CDR3 is TGTGCCAGCAGTGAAGAGCCTGTAACAGATACGCAGTATTTT. Amino acids: CASSEEPVTDTQYF.

V is TRBV19 and J is TRBJ2-1, with 15 bases lining up with TRBD2. CDR1 LNHDA and CDR2 SQIVND come from the germline V gene (reference sequence). V was pared by 5 bases and J by 6 bases, with 5 bases of the junction left unmatched. This CDR3 region has 16 residues. CDR3 in DNA: TGTGCCAGTAGTGCCCGGACTAGCGGGGGGGCCAATGAGCAGTTCTTC. It yields the protein CASSARTSGGANEQFF.

There are a few counts of this clone. The chain has TRBV6-4 and TRBJ2-3; TRBD2 agrees at 10 bases. Germline V lookup: CDR1 MRHNA, CDR2 SNTAGT. J gave up 0 bases and V 3 bases, and 0 bases lay outside the gene matches. The CDR3 loop spans 15 amino acids. DNA of the CDR3: TGTGCCAGCAGTGAAGCGGGGGGGAGCACAGATACGCAGTATTTT. It encodes CASSEAGGSTDTQYF.

The rearrangement uses TRBV4-3 and TRBJ2-2; D tentatively reads TRBD1 or TRBD2 (5 bases each). The CDR3 is 13 residues long. CDR1 is LGHNA and CDR2 is YSLEER in the germline V gene. With 1 base removed from V and 6 bases from J, the gap between germline ends came to 6 bases. The CDR3 here is CASSQGDPGELFF. The CDR3 bases are TGCGCCAGCAGCCAAGGGGACCCCGGGGAGCTGTTTTTT.

V usage is TRBV4-1 and J usage is TRBJ2-2; perhaps TRBD2 as D (5 bases). The CDR3 extends over 14 amino acids. Per germline, CDR1 MGHRA and CDR2 YSYEKL. Trimming stripped 0 bases from V and 11 bases from J, with 13 bases between. This CDR3 reads CASSQESSRTELFF. As DNA, the CDR3 is TGCGCCAGCAGCCAAGAGAGTTCCAGGACTGAGCTGTTTTTT.

The chain joins TRBV11-3 to TRBJ2-5; D is possibly TRBD2 (5 bases). Germline values: CDR1 SGHNT, CDR2 YENEEA. The CDR3 consists of 14 residues. Between the trimmed V and J ends, which lost 0 bases and 4 bases, there was a span of 9 bases. The CDR3 DNA reads as TGTGCCAGCAGCTTAGATGAGGAGGTAGAGACCCAGTACTTC. Translated: CASSLDEEVETQYF.

The chain combines TRBV6-5 with TRBJ2-1, with TRBD1 matching 8 bases. Germline CDR1 reads MNHEY; CDR2 reads SVGAGI. CDR3 length: 15 residues. The V gene end was trimmed by 7 bases and the J gene end by 0 bases; junction bases not matched to a gene: 5. CDR3 DNA: TGTGCCAGCAATCCTACAGGGGGCTCCTACAATGAGCAGTTCTTC. As protein: CASNPTGGSYNEQFF.

This chain uses TRBV19 with TRBJ1-5; D gene uncertain. V was cut by 3 bases and J by 4 bases, with 13 bases left in between. Germline assignment: CDR1 LNHDA and CDR2 SQIVND (reference sequence). The CDR3 spans 15 residues. CDR3 bases: TGTGCCAGTAGTATGTACAGAGAAGAGAATCAGCCCCAGCATTTT. This codes for CASSMYREENQPQHF.

The chain is built from TRBV27 and TRBJ1-5; D gene ambiguous. The CDR3 covers 13 residues. Trimming took 1 base from V and 4 from J, leaving 5 bases between them. Looked up from germline, CDR1 is MNHEY and CDR2 is SMNVEV (reference sequence). The CDR3 spells CASSLLVNQPQHF. In nucleotides, the CDR3 is TGTGCCAGCAGTTTATTAGTGAATCAGCCCCAGCATTTT.

The chain joins TRBV30 to TRBJ1-2; the D is unclear. V lost 7 bases, J lost 6 bases, and 12 bases lay in between. Germline V CDR1 and CDR2: GTSNPN, SVGIG (reference sequence). This CDR3 contains 11 residues. The CDR3 bases are TGTGCCTTACCCCCCTACAATGGCTACACCTTC. This sequence encodes CALPPYNGYTF.

This chain links TRBV15 with TRBJ2-1, with 10 bases aligning to TRBD1. CDR3 size: 16 residues. Germline CDR1 LNHNV, CDR2 YYDKDF (reference sequence). With 1 base clipped from V and 7 bases from J, the junction kept 7 bases outside the gene matches. Here the CDR3 reads CATSRVRQGALNEQFF. DNA for the CDR3: TGTGCCACCAGCAGAGTACGACAGGGGGCACTGAATGAGCAGTTCTTC.

This clone was detected a few times. The J gene is TRBJ1-2, the V gene TRBV6-5, with D perhaps TRBD1 (6 bases). The V and J ends lost 2 bases and 6 bases respectively, with 19 bases between them. This CDR3 has 16 residues. Per the germline V gene, CDR1 is MNHEY and CDR2 is SVGAGI. The CDR3 nucleotides read TGTGCCAGCAGTTACGCTCAGTGGGGGGCGCTTGATGGCTACACCTTC. It is translated as CASSYAQWGALDGYTF.